This T cell receptor beta chain was sequenced for a study of T cell responses to AZD1222 COVID-19 vaccine. Study-level information: Second-dose groups at about 4 or about 12 weeks were pooled. Whole-study results and caveats: Only six AZD1222 recipients tested seropositive at baseline. Spike was spanned by vaccine-associated CD4 TCRs, with dominance at 160-218 and 743-854. No day 14 peak samples; only post-peak repertoires were characterized.

V dropped 5 bases and J dropped 3; count of bases not matched to a gene: 14. Germline V gene data show CDR1 as MNHEY and CDR2 as SVGEGT. This CDR3 comprises 17 residues. This clone was seen just once. What it binds is unknown. The table came from immunoSEQ multiplex PCR; TCRdb's copy has only in-frame clones and leaves some out. The sample lists fewer than 120,000 clones; roughly 85% were seen once. The receptor comes from an adult in good health. This chain connects TRBV6-2 or TRBV6-3 to TRBJ2-7, with TRBD1 matching over 9 bases. The sequenced sample was peripheral blood, obtained on day 0 of AZD1222 vaccination. CDR3 amino acids: CASSRLTPGTGIYEQYF. CDR3 DNA: TGTGCCAGCAGTCGTCTTACACCCGGGACAGGGATCTACGAGCAGTACTTC.